This T cell receptor (beta chain) appears in the sequencing data of a study of shared clonotypes between healthy human individuals. Study details: The study enrolled a couple of women and a few men aged 18 to 49.

In this sample, this clone turned up once. Its matching antigen is unknown. An approximately 180 ng quantity of DNA, 25,000 to 35,000 T cell genomes, went into the sorted-subset replicate PCRs. Clones were sequenced by immunoSEQ multiplex PCR, and TCRdb holds only the in-frame ones, with some missing. Of millions of clones detected, about 95% appear once; the ten largest clones hold about 1.1%. Study results and limitations: Estimated clonotype richness was generally higher in naive than memory subsets.

This CDR3 spans 15 amino acids. Germline CDR1 and CDR2: SEHNR and FQNEAQ (reference sequence). V was clipped by 1 base and J by 8 bases, with 12 bases between them. It was CD45RO-negative cells, positively selected for CCR7, that made up naive CD8 cells, with terminally differentiated effector memory CD45RA+ cells excluded. The V gene is TRBV7-9, the J gene TRBJ1-6; a possible D gene is TRBD1 (5 bases). The receptor's source is a man between 18 and 29 years old in good health. Source material: naive CD8+ T cells sorted from blood. CDR3 nucleotides: TGTGCCAGCAGCTTAGACGCAGGGCTACATTCACCCCTCCACTTT. Its translation: CASSLDAGLHSPLHF.